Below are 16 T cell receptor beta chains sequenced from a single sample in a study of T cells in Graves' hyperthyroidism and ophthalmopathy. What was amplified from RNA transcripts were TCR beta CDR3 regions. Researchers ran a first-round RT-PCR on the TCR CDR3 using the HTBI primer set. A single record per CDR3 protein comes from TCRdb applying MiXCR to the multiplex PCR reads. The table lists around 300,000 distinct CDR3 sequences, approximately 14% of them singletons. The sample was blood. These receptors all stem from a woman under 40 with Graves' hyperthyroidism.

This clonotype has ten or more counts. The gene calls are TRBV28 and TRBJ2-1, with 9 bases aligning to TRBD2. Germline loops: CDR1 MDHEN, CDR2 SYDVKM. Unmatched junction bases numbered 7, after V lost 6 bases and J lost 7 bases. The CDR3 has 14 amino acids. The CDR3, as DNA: TGTGCCAGCAGCCTTAGCGGGAGTAAGAATGAGCAGTTCTTC. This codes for CASSLSGSKNEQFF.

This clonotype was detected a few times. CDR3 protein: CSAAGTSGRAHEQYF. The CDR3 DNA sequence: TGCAGTGCTGCCGGGACTAGCGGGAGGGCCCACGAGCAGTACTTC. V and J are TRBV20-1 and TRBJ2-7; 16 bases fit TRBD2. Germline assignment: CDR1 DFQATT and CDR2 SNEGSKA (reference sequence). V trimming: 5 bases; J trimming: 5 bases; junction bases outside the gene matches: 6. CDR3 length: 15 residues.

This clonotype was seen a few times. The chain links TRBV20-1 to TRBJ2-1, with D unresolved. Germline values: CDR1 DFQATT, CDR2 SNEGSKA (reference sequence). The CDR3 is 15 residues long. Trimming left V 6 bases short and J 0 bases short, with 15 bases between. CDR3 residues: CSAPSLSTSYNEQFF. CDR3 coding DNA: TGCAGTGCCCCATCGCTGAGTACCTCCTACAATGAGCAGTTCTTC.

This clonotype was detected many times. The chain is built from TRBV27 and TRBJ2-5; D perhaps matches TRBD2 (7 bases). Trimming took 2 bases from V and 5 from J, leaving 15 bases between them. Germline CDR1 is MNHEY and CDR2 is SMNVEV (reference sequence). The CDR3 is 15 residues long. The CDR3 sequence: CASSLGIAGAETQYF. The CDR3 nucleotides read TGTGCCAGCAGTTTAGGCATCGCGGGGGCTGAGACCCAGTACTTC.

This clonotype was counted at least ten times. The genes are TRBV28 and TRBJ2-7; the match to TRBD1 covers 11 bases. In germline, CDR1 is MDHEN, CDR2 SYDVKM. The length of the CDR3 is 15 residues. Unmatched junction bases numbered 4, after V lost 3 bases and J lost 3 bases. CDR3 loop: CASSLGQGEFYEQYF. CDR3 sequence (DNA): TGTGCCAGCAGTTTGGGACAGGGGGAATTCTACGAGCAGTACTTC.

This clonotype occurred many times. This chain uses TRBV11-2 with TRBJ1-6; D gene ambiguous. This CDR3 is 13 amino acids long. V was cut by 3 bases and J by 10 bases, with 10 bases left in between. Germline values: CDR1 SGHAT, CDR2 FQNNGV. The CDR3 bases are TGTGCCAGCAGCTTCACGAGGGTCTCACCCCTCCACTTT. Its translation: CASSFTRVSPLHF.

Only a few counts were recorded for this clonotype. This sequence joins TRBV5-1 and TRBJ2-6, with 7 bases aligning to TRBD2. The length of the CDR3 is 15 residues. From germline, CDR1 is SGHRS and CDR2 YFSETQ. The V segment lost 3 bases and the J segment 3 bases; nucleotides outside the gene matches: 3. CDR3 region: CASSWGGSGANVLTF. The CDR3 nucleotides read TGCGCCAGCAGCTGGGGGGGAAGTGGGGCCAACGTCCTGACTTTC.

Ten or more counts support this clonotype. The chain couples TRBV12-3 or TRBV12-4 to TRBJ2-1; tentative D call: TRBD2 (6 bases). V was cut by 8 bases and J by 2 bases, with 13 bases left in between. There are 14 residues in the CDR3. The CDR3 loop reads CASGGTSPYNEQFF. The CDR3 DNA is TGTGCCAGCGGGGGGACCTCACCCTACAATGAGCAGTTCTTC.

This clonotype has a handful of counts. The CDR3 here is CASSHPQGSQYF. In nucleotides, the CDR3 is TGTGCCAGCAGTCACCCGCAGGGGTCCCAGTACTTC. The V and J genes are TRBV27 and TRBJ2-5, with D perhaps TRBD1 (6 bases). V was trimmed by 5 bases and J by 9 bases, leaving 13 bases between them. CDR3 length: 12 amino acids. CDR1 and CDR2 (germline): MNHEY, SMNVEV (reference sequence).

As DNA, the CDR3 is TGTGCCAGCAGTTACCCCCTCAACTTATATGGCTACACCTTC. Residues: CASSYPLNLYGYTF. The chain is built from TRBV28 and TRBJ1-2; D unresolved. The length of the CDR3 is 14 residues. Germline CDR1 is MDHEN and CDR2 is SYDVKM. Trimming pared 4 bases from V and 5 bases from J, leaving 14 bases between.

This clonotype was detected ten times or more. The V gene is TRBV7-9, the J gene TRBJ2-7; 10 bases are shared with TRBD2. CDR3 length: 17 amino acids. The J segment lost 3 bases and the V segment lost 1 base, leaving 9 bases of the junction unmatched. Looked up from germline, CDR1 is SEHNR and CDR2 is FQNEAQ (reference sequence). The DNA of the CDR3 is TGTGCCAGCAGCTTAGAGGTTGCAGGGACTAGCGTCTACGAGCAGTACTTC. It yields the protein CASSLEVAGTSVYEQYF.

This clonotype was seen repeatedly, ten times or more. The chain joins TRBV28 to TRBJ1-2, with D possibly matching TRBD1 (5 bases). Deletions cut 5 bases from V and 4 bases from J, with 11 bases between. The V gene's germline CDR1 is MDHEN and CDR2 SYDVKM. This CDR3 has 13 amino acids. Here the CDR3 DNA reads TGTGCCAGCAGTCCATTAACAGGCTATGGCTACACCTTC. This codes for CASSPLTGYGYTF.

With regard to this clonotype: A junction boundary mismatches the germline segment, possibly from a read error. The CDR3 region has the DNA TGTTCCAGCAGAGAGTTCAGCGGGACTTACAATGAGCAGTTCTTC. Translating it yields CSSREFSGTYNEQFF. The chain links TRBV28 to TRBJ2-1; 7 nucleotides match TRBD2. Germline assignment: CDR1 MDHEN and CDR2 SYDVKM. The CDR3 is 15 residues long. Based on the CDR3 plus reference TRBV28 and TRBJ2-1, the full variable domain is DVKVTQSSRYLVKRTGEKVFLECVQDMDHENMFWYRQDPGLGLRLIYFSYDVKMKEKGDIPEGYSVSREKKERFSLILESASTNQTSMYLCSSREFSGTYNEQFFGPGTRLTVL.

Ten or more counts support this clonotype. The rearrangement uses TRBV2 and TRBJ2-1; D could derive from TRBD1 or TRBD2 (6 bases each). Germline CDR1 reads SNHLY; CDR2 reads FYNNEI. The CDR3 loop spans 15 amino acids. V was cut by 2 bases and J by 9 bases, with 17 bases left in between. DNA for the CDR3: TGTGCCAGCAGTGAAACGGGGGCAGGGAGAAGTGAGCAGTTCTTC. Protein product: CASSETGAGRSEQFF.

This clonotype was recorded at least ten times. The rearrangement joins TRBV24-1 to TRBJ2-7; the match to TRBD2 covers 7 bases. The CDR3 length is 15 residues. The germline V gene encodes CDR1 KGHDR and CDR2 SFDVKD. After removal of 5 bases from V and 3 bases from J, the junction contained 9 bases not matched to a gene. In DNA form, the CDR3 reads TGTGCCACCAGTGCCGCCGCTGGGGGGGTCTACGAGCAGTACTTC. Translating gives CATSAAAGGVYEQYF.

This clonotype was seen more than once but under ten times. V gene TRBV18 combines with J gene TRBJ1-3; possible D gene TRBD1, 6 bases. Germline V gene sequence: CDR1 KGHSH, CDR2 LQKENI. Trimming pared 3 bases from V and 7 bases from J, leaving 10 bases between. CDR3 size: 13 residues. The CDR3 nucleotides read TGTGCCAGCTCACCTACAGGGTCGAACACCATATATTTT. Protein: CASSPTGSNTIYF.